Below, 20 T cell receptor beta chains from the same sample are listed, as sequenced in a study of T cell responses to AZD1222 COVID-19 vaccine. This table comes from immunoSEQ multiplex PCR, and its TCRdb copy is limited to in-frame clones, with some not included. Of about 180,000 clones listed, 94% are singletons. The input for sequencing was peripheral blood, taken 28 days after the second AZD1222 dose. The receptor set was obtained from an adult who received the AZD1222 COVID-19 vaccine.

This chain links TRBV27 with TRBJ1-6; D is undetermined. The germline V gene has CDR1 MNHEY and CDR2 SMNVEV (reference sequence). Trimming removed 6 bases at V and 2 bases at J, with 8 bases between. There are 14 residues in the CDR3. For the CDR3, the DNA is TGTGCCAGCAGGTTAGACACCTATAATTCACCCCTCCACTTT. It translates to CASRLDTYNSPLHF.

The chain employs TRBV7-9 and TRBJ2-2; 9 nucleotides align to TRBD1. The germline V gene encodes CDR1 SEHNR and CDR2 FQNEAQ (reference sequence). The CDR3 runs to 17 residues. With V trimmed by 5 bases and J by 3 bases, 10 bases remained unmatched. CDR3 region: CASSEAGTGLYTGELFF. For the CDR3, the DNA is TGTGCCAGCAGCGAAGCCGGGACAGGGCTTTACACCGGGGAGCTGTTTTTT.

This rearrangement joins TRBV12-2 to TRBJ1-2. TRBV12-2 is assigned pseudogene status. The CDR3 sequence is 18 residues long. CDR3 in DNA: TGTGCAAGTCGCTTCCTCAGCTCCCCCAGTCGAATCCAAGGGGGCTACACCTTC. Encoded protein: CASRFLSSPSRIQGGYTF.

The rearrangement joins TRBV6-6 to TRBJ1-4, with TRBD1 identical over 7 bases. V was pared by 6 bases and J by 3 bases, with 4 bases of the junction left unmatched. Germline lookup yields CDR1 MNHNY and CDR2 SVGAGI (reference sequence). This CDR3 region has 14 residues. The CDR3 region has the DNA TGTGCCAGCAGAAAAACAGGGGCTAATGAAAAACTGTTTTTT. Protein: CASRKTGANEKLFF.

This CDR3 is CASSFRATEAFF. CDR3 DNA sequence: TGTGCCAGCAGTTTCAGGGCAACTGAAGCTTTCTTT. V gene TRBV12-3 or TRBV12-4 combines with J gene TRBJ1-1; D is perhaps TRBD1 (5 bases). The CDR3 contains 12 residues. Trimming stripped 3 bases from V and 5 bases from J, with 7 bases between.

This chain links TRBV4-1 with TRBJ2-7; D is unresolved. Germline V gene sequence: CDR1 MGHRA, CDR2 YSYEKL. Trimming stripped 1 base from V and 0 bases from J, with 10 bases between. This CDR3 has 15 amino acids. CDR3 amino acids: CASSQVAFSSYEQYF. Here the CDR3 DNA reads TGCGCCAGCAGCCAAGTGGCATTTAGCTCCTACGAGCAGTACTTC.

This clone was seen only a few times. The chain carries TRBV6-6 and TRBJ1-6; D call uncertain. Trimming took 7 bases from V and 8 from J, leaving 18 bases between them. This CDR3 region has 15 residues. Germline V CDR1 and CDR2: MNHNY, SVGAGI (reference sequence). The CDR3 spells CASIDTRREYSPLHF. DNA of the CDR3: TGTGCCAGCATCGACACCCGGAGGGAATATTCACCCCTCCACTTT.

This chain links TRBV13 with TRBJ1-2; no reliable D call. Germline CDR1 reads PRHDT; CDR2 reads FYEKMQ (reference sequence). The CDR3 has 14 amino acids. The germline V and J ends were trimmed by 1 base and 7 bases, with 13 bases remaining between them. The CDR3, as DNA: TGTGCCAGCAGCTTAGAACGAATGCTGGGTGGCTACACCTTC. It translates to CASSLERMLGGYTF. Variable domain in full (rest from reference TRBV13 and TRBJ1-2): AAGVIQSPRHLIKEKRETATLKCYPIPRHDTVYWYQQGPGQDPQFLISFYEKMQSDKGSIPDRFSAQQFSDYHSELNMSSLELGDSALYFCASSLERMLGGYTFGSGTRLTVV.

This chain uses TRBV7-9 with TRBJ1-3; D gene ambiguous. Trimming stripped 4 bases from V and 0 bases from J, with 13 bases between. The CDR3 runs to 16 residues. Germline lookup yields CDR1 SEHNR and CDR2 FQNEAQ (reference sequence). DNA of the CDR3: TGTGCCAGCAGCTCCCAGGTGCACAGCTCTGGAAACACCATATATTTT. This encodes CASSSQVHSSGNTIYF. The whole variable domain, remainder taken from reference TRBV7-9 and TRBJ1-3, is DTGVSQNPRHKITKRGQNVTFRCDPISEHNRLYWYRQTLGQGPEFLTYFQNEAQLEKSRLLSDRFSAERPKGSFSTLEIQRTEQGDSAMYLCASSSQVHSSGNTIYFGEGSWLTVV.

The J gene is TRBJ1-1, the V gene TRBV9; the D is unclear. With 0 bases removed from V and 2 bases from J, the gap between germline ends came to 8 bases. This CDR3 is built from 14 residues. Germline V lookup: CDR1 SGDLS, CDR2 YYNGEE. CDR3 nucleotides: TGTGCCAGCAGCGTAGGGGGAGTTAACACTGAAGCTTTCTTT. Translating gives CASSVGGVNTEAFF.

V usage is TRBV7-9 and J usage is TRBJ1-1, with TRBD1 matching over 8 bases. In germline, CDR1 is SEHNR, CDR2 FQNEAQ (reference sequence). This CDR3 region has 16 residues. J lost 1 base, V lost 1 base, and 5 bases had no gene match. The CDR3 DNA sequence: TGTGCCAGCAGCTTAGTACAGGGGGGTACGAACACTGAAGCTTTCTTT. Translated: CASSLVQGGTNTEAFF.

This chain uses TRBV5-1 with TRBJ2-5, with 7 nucleotides matching TRBD1. The V gene end was trimmed by 9 bases and the J gene end by 5 bases; junction bases not matched to a gene: 16. This CDR3 has 15 amino acids. Per germline, CDR1 SGHRS and CDR2 YFSETQ. CDR3 sequence (DNA): TGCGCCACTTCAAGAGGGGGCAGCAAAGTGGAGACCCAGTACTTC. It specifies CATSRGGSKVETQYF.

The chain uses TRBV7-2 and TRBJ2-1, with D possibly matching TRBD2 (5 bases). CDR1 and CDR2 from the germline V gene are SGHTA and FQGNSA. V was trimmed by 5 bases and J by 4 bases, leaving 12 bases between them. The CDR3 sequence is 14 residues long. Written as DNA, the CDR3 is TGTGCCAGCAGCCCTGTAGGAGGTTACAATGAGCAGTTCTTC. This sequence encodes CASSPVGGYNEQFF.

The J gene is TRBJ1-1, the V gene TRBV7-9; no clear D gene. Germline V lookup: CDR1 SEHNR, CDR2 FQNEAQ (reference sequence). The V gene lost 6 bases and the J gene lost 6 bases, with 14 bases spanning the gap. CDR3 length: 13 residues. This chain's CDR3 is CASRPGRGPEAFF. DNA for the CDR3: TGTGCCAGCAGACCGGGCCGCGGCCCTGAAGCTTTCTTT.

This sequence joins TRBV28 and TRBJ1-4, with D unresolved. Per the germline V gene, CDR1 is MDHEN and CDR2 is SYDVKM. Between the trimmed V and J ends, which lost 6 bases and 7 bases, there was a span of 6 bases. CDR3 length equals 11 residues. The chain's CDR3 is CASRTSEKLFF. The CDR3, as DNA: TGTGCCAGCAGGACCAGTGAAAAACTGTTTTTT.

The chain combines TRBV27 with TRBJ2-1; D may be TRBD1 (6 bases). V dropped 0 bases and J dropped 7 bases, with 7 bases sitting between them. CDR1 is MNHEY and CDR2 is SMNVEV in the germline V gene (reference sequence). The CDR3 is made up of 13 amino acids. CDR3 sequence (DNA): TGTGCCAGCAGTTTATCACAGGGTAATGAGCAGTTCTTC. It encodes CASSLSQGNEQFF.

The rearrangement links TRBV5-4 to TRBJ1-1, with TRBD1 as a possible D gene (6 bases). Germline V CDR1 and CDR2: SGHNT, YYREEE (reference sequence). This CDR3 is built from 14 residues. V gave up 0 bases and J gave up 5 bases, with 11 bases separating them. The CDR3 reads CASSLGQGTTEAFF. CDR3 nucleotides: TGTGCCAGCAGCTTGGGGCAGGGGACGACTGAAGCTTTCTTT. Drawing the rest from reference TRBV5-4 and TRBJ1-1, the complete variable domain is ETGVTQSPTHLIKTRGQQVTLRCSSQSGHNTVSWYQQALGQGPQFIFQYYREEENGRGNFPPRFSGLQFPNYSSELNVNALELDDSALYLCASSLGQGTTEAFFGQGTRLTVV.

As regards this clone: The same CDR3 also results from other DNA sequences found in this sample. The rearrangement links TRBV9 to TRBJ2-3, with unresolved D. V lost 0 bases, J lost 2 bases, and 1 base lay in between. Germline V CDR1 and CDR2: SGDLS, YYNGEE. The CDR3 is 12 amino acids. The CDR3 nucleotides are TGTGCCAGCAGCGTAGTCACAGATACGCAGTATTTT. Its translation is CASSVVTDTQYF.

V is TRBV5-4 and J is TRBJ2-1, with 7 positions matching TRBD1. Germline CDR1 and CDR2: SGHNT and YYREEE (reference sequence). V shed 9 bases, J shed 2 bases, and the junction held 11 bases outside the gene matches. This CDR3 has 15 amino acids. The DNA of the CDR3 is TGTGCCACCATTACCGGGACAGCAACCTACAATGAGCAGTTCTTC. Its translation is CATITGTATYNEQFF.

A note on this clone: The sample contains more than one DNA sequence encoding this CDR3. This sequence joins TRBV9 and TRBJ1-1; D gene ambiguous. The germline gives CDR1 SGDLS, CDR2 YYNGEE. The CDR3 is made up of 15 amino acids. Deletions cut 0 bases from V and 1 base from J, with 10 bases between. The CDR3 protein is CASSVEAGTNTEAFF. For the CDR3, the DNA is TGTGCCAGCAGCGTAGAAGCGGGAACGAACACTGAAGCTTTCTTT.